These T cell receptor beta chains were read from a single sample in a study of blood T cell repertoires in COVID-19. Sequenced by immunoSEQ multiplex PCR; TCRdb stores in-frame clones only, minus some. The sample includes about 110,000 clones, about 80% of them seen just once. The sequenced sample was peripheral blood. Receptor source: a woman in her sixties or seventies with acute or convalescent COVID-19. Each CDR3 is given with its conserved first and last residue. A D gene is named only where the DNA matches it firmly.

d_gene	v_gene	j_gene	CDR3aa	CDR3nt
-	TRBV24-1	TRBJ2-3	CATSAGQLRDTQYF	TGTGCCACCAGTGCTGGACAGCTCAGGGATACGCAGTATTTT
-	TRBV6-5	TRBJ1-1	CASTMGGTAYAEAFF	TGTGCCAGCACCATGGGGGGGACGGCCTACGCTGAAGCTTTCTTT
-	TRBV14	TRBJ2-6	CASSQGPGLPRANVLTF	TGTGCCAGCAGCCAAGGCCCTGGACTGCCGAGGGCCAACGTCCTGACTTTC
-	TRBV19	TRBJ1-2	CASTVDINAPNYGYTF	TGTGCCAGTACCGTGGACATTAACGCTCCTAACTATGGCTACACCTTC
TRBD1	TRBV18	TRBJ2-5	CASSLSGTGQATQYF	TGTGCCAGCTCACTTTCCGGGACAGGGCAGGCAACCCAGTACTTC
-	TRBV11-2	TRBJ1-6	CASSLAPLNSPLHF	TGTGCCAGCAGCCTGGCCCCGCTTAATTCACCCCTCCACTTT
-	TRBV6-6	TRBJ1-2	CASSYGRDYNYGYTF	TGTGCCAGCAGTTACGGGCGGGACTATAACTATGGCTACACCTTC
-	TRBV2	TRBJ2-2	CASSEVAVNTGELFF	TGTGCCAGCAGTGAAGTTGCGGTAAACACCGGGGAGCTGTTTTTT
TRBD2	TRBV12-5	TRBJ2-3	CASGLVLSGGADTQYF	TGTGCTAGTGGTTTGGTATTATCCGGGGGGGCAGATACGCAGTATTTT
TRBD1	TRBV25-1	TRBJ1-1	CASSTGDNTEAFF	TGTGCCAGCAGTACAGGGGATAACACTGAAGCTTTCTTT
-	TRBV10-1	TRBJ1-4	CAIAGTYNEKLFF	TGCGCCATCGCCGGGACTTATAATGAAAAACTGTTTTTT
TRBD1	TRBV18	TRBJ1-6	CASSQGQLSPLHF	TGTGCCAGCTCACAGGGACAGCTTTCACCCCTCCACTTT
TRBD2	TRBV20-1	TRBJ2-3	CSASPASGGEHTQYF	TGCAGTGCTAGTCCCGCTAGCGGGGGGGAGCATACGCAGTATTTT